These T cell receptor beta chains were read from a single sample in a study of blood T cell repertoires in COVID-19. Here immunoSEQ multiplex PCR was the method, and the copy in TCRdb shows in-frame clones only, minus some. Seen here are about 110,000 clones, approximately 82% observed once, and the top ten hold 4% to 4.5%. Specimen: peripheral blood. These receptors were collected from a woman aged 70 to 79 with acute or convalescent COVID-19. Each CDR3 is given with its conserved first and last residue. The order of the fields is CDR3 length, clone size, J gene, D gene, V gene, CDR3 protein, CDR3 DNA. The D gene is left open where the match is weak. Size values are once, few and many counts, or a class for expanded clones, and some rows have none.

17 few TRBJ1-6 TRBD1 TRBV4-3 CASSQGQGKLYNSPLHF TGCGCCAGCAGCCAAGGACAGGGGAAACTGTATAATTCACCCCTCCACTTT
15 NA TRBJ1-4 TRBD1 TRBV15 CATSRVGRGPEKLFF TGTGCCACCAGCAGAGTGGGCAGGGGGCCTGAAAAACTGTTTTTT
14 few TRBJ1-2 TRBD1 TRBV7-9 CASSLAGTAYGYTF TGTGCCAGCAGCTTAGCAGGGACAGCCTATGGCTACACCTTC
12 NA TRBJ2-7 NA TRBV28 CASSSGPYEQYF TGTGCCAGCAGCTCAGGCCCTTACGAGCAGTACTTC
19 NA TRBJ2-1 TRBD2 TRBV9 CASSVGSGGTKSSYNEQFF TGTGCCAGCAGCGTAGGGAGCGGGGGTACCAAAAGCTCCTACAATGAGCAGTTCTTC
13 NA TRBJ1-5 NA TRBV6-1 CASSEARFQPQHF TGTGCCAGCAGTGAAGCGCGGTTTCAGCCCCAGCATTTT
12 few TRBJ1-1 TRBD1 TRBV5-1 CASSPDRGEAFF TGCGCCAGCAGCCCGGACAGGGGGGAAGCTTTCTTT
12 few TRBJ1-1 TRBD1 TRBV5-6 CASSLGDRFRGF TGTGCCAGCAGCTTGGGGGACAGGTTCAGGGGCTTT
16 once TRBJ2-4 NA TRBV15 CATSREGARAKNIQYF TGTGCCACCAGCAGAGAGGGGGCCCGAGCCAAAAACATTCAGTACTTC
17 NA TRBJ1-2 TRBD1 TRBV24-1 CATSDSHRDRGNYGYTF TGTGCCACCAGTGATTCCCACCGGGACAGGGGTAACTATGGCTACACCTTC
13 NA TRBJ1-5 NA TRBV4-1 CASSQDGRSPQHF TGCGCCAGCAGCCAAGATGGGAGGTCGCCCCAGCATTTT
14 few TRBJ2-7 TRBD1 TRBV6-5 CASRPTGSSYEQYF TGTGCCAGCAGACCGACAGGGAGCTCCTACGAGCAGTACTTC
15 NA TRBJ1-5 TRBD1 TRBV5-1 CASSLETGVGQPQHF TGCGCCAGCAGCTTGGAGACAGGGGTTGGTCAGCCCCAGCATTTT
14 NA TRBJ1-2 NA TRBV28 CASSKRREEDGYTF TGTGCCAGCAGCAAAAGAAGGGAGGAAGATGGCTACACCTTC
17 NA TRBJ1-6 TRBD1 TRBV14 CASSPQGARSYNSPLHF TGTGCCAGCAGTCCGCAGGGGGCAAGGTCCTATAATTCACCCCTCCACTTT
15 NA TRBJ1-6 NA TRBV3-1/TRBV3-2 CASRYGGEGNSPLHF TGTGCCAGCAGATACGGAGGGGAAGGTAATTCACCCCTCCACTTT
17 NA TRBJ1-3 NA TRBV7-2 CASSLQHRLSSGNTIYF TGTGCCAGCAGCTTACAACACAGGTTGAGCTCTGGAAACACCATATATTTT
15 NA TRBJ1-6 TRBD1 TRBV2 CASSQMGQGQSPLHF TGTGCCAGCAGCCAAATGGGACAGGGTCAATCACCCCTCCACTTT
16 NA TRBJ1-5 NA TRBV28 CASRSRVVNGNQPQHF TGTGCCAGCAGGAGCAGGGTAGTTAATGGCAATCAGCCCCAGCATTTT
15 NA TRBJ1-5 TRBD1 TRBV3-1/TRBV3-2 CASSHWGQSNQPQHF TGTGCCAGCAGCCATTGGGGACAGAGCAATCAGCCCCAGCATTTT
15 NA TRBJ1-4 NA TRBV3-1/TRBV3-2 CASSQVGGTNEKLFF TGTGCCAGCAGCCAGGTAGGAGGCACGAATGAAAAACTGTTTTTT
15 NA TRBJ1-2 NA TRBV6-5 CASSRFLGAYYGYTF TGTGCCAGCAGCCGATTTTTGGGGGCCTACTATGGCTACACCTTC
15 many TRBJ2-2 TRBD1 TRBV5-4 CASSETGELTGELFF TGTGCCAGCAGCGAGACAGGGGAACTAACCGGGGAGCTGTTTTTT
15 few TRBJ2-7 TRBD2 TRBV18 CASSRLAGGPSEQYF TGTGCCAGCTCACGGCTAGCGGGAGGGCCCAGCGAGCAGTACTTC
15 once TRBJ2-1 TRBD2 TRBV6-1 CASSELSGGVNEQFF TGTGCCAGCAGTGAACTCAGCGGGGGGGTCAATGAGCAGTTCTTC
15 NA TRBJ2-1 NA TRBV19 CASSIGGGGYNEQFF TGTGCCAGTAGTATAGGGGGGGGCGGATACAATGAGCAGTTCTTC
16 NA TRBJ2-2 TRBD1 TRBV18 CASSPAVGTGSGELFF TGTGCCAGCTCACCGGCGGTCGGGACAGGGTCCGGGGAGCTGTTTTTT
13 once TRBJ1-1 NA TRBV30 CAWSGGPRTEAFF TGTGCCTGGAGCGGGGGTCCTCGCACTGAAGCTTTCTTT
14 NA TRBJ1-5 TRBD1 TRBV28 CASSFLDRGQPQHF TGTGCCAGCAGTTTTCTGGACAGGGGCCAGCCCCAGCATTTT
15 NA TRBJ1-1 NA TRBV7-8 CASSLRDGGILEAFF TGTGCCAGCAGCTTACGCGACGGGGGGATCTTGGAAGCTTTCTTT
11 NA TRBJ1-1 NA TRBV28 CASSSYTEAFF TGTGCCAGCAGTTCTTACACTGAAGCTTTCTTT
15 NA TRBJ2-2 NA TRBV5-1 CASSWDRGTGGELFF TGCGCCAGCAGCTGGGACCGGGGGACCGGTGGGGAGCTGTTTTTT
16 NA TRBJ1-3 NA TRBV28 CASSLMGSYSGNTIYF TGTGCCAGCAGTTTAATGGGCAGCTACTCTGGAAACACCATATATTTT
14 NA TRBJ1-1 TRBD1 TRBV5-1 CASSSMGQGLEAFF TGCGCCAGCAGCTCAATGGGACAGGGCCTTGAAGCTTTCTTT
16 once TRBJ1-6 NA TRBV6-1 CASSERLTGLNSPLHF TGTGCCAGCAGTGAAAGGTTGACAGGACTTAATTCACCCCTCCACTTT
15 NA TRBJ1-5 TRBD1 TRBV5-5 CASSSGQGAIQPQHF TGTGCCAGCAGCTCGGGACAGGGGGCGATTCAGCCCCAGCATTTT
15 NA TRBJ1-1 NA TRBV11-2 CASSLTGTKNTEAFF TGTGCCAGCAGCCTCACCGGGACAAAGAACACTGAAGCTTTCTTT
14 once TRBJ1-2 NA TRBV2 CASRYGGENYGYTF TGTGCCAGCAGATATGGAGGGGAGAACTATGGCTACACCTTC
13 NA TRBJ2-7 TRBD1 TRBV10-3 CAISGTAIYEQYF TGTGCCATCAGCGGGACAGCAATTTACGAGCAGTACTTC
15 NA TRBJ1-5 TRBD1 TRBV27 CASRPMTGGNQPQHF TGTGCCAGCAGACCCATGACAGGGGGAAATCAGCCCCAGCATTTT
15 NA TRBJ1-4 NA TRBV3-1/TRBV3-2 CASSQDEQRNEKLFF TGTGCCAGCAGCCAAGATGAGCAGCGTAATGAAAAACTGTTTTTT
15 NA TRBJ2-5 TRBD2 TRBV5-6 CASSLTSGPTKTQYF TGTGCCAGCAGCTTGACTAGCGGCCCTACGAAGACCCAGTACTTC
15 NA TRBJ1-6 NA TRBV5-1 CASSLGEFANSPLHF TGCGCCAGCAGCTTGGGAGAGTTCGCCAATTCACCCCTCCACTTT
14 few TRBJ2-5 TRBD1 TRBV7-2 CASSLLGQQETQYF TGTGCCAGCAGCTTACTGGGACAGCAAGAGACCCAGTACTTC
16 NA TRBJ1-1 NA TRBV19 CASSIGTQVLNTEAFF TGTGCCAGTAGTATAGGGACACAAGTATTGAACACTGAAGCTTTCTTT
14 NA TRBJ1-5 NA TRBV7-9 CASSLAGVLQPQHF TGTGCCAGCAGCTTAGCAGGGGTGTTACAGCCCCAGCATTTT
15 NA TRBJ2-3 TRBD2 TRBV2 CASSDRAGMGDTQYF TGTGCCAGCAGTGACCGAGCGGGAATGGGAGATACGCAGTATTTT
14 NA TRBJ1-5 NA TRBV7-9 CASSLYGGNQPQHF TGTGCCAGCAGCTTATACGGCGGGAATCAGCCCCAGCATTTT